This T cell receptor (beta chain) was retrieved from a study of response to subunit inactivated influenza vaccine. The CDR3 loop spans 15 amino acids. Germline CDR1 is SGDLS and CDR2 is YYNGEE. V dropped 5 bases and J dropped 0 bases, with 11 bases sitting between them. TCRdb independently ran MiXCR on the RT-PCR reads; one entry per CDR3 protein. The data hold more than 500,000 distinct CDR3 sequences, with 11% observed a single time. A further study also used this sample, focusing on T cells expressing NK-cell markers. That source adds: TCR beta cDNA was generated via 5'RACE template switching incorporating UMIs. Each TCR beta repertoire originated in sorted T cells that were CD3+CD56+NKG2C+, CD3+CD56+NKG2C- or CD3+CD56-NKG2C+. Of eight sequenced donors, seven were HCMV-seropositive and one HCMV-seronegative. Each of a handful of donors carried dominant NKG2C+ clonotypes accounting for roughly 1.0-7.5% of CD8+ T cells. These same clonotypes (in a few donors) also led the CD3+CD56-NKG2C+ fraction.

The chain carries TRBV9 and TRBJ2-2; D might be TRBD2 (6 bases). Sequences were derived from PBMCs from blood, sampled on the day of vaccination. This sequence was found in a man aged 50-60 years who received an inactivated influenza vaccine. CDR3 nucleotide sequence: TGTGCCAGCAGGGGCGGGGACGCGAACACCGGGGAGCTGTTTTTT. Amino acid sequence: CASRGGDANTGELFF.